This T cell receptor (beta chain) comes out of a study of blood T cell repertoires in COVID-19. For the study at large: In each case, the material was cDNA or gDNA derived from T cells, B-cell-depleted T cells, or PBMCs.

Method: immunoSEQ multiplex PCR; TCRdb's copy keeps in-frame clones and lacks some. Among some 180,000 clones listed, roughly 90% were seen once. With V trimmed by 4 bases and J by 3 bases, 6 bases remained unmatched. The CDR3 loop spans 14 amino acids. In germline, CDR1 is LGHDT, CDR2 YNNKEL (reference sequence). This chain joins TRBV3-1 (or the pseudogene TRBV3-2) and TRBJ2-7; TRBD2 aligns across 7 bases. The sample consisted of peripheral blood. This sequence originates from a man aged 65-85 years with active or convalescent COVID-19. CDR3 residues: CASSRLSGDYEQYF. The CDR3 DNA reads as TGTGCCAGCAGCCGACTGAGCGGGGACTACGAGCAGTACTTC.